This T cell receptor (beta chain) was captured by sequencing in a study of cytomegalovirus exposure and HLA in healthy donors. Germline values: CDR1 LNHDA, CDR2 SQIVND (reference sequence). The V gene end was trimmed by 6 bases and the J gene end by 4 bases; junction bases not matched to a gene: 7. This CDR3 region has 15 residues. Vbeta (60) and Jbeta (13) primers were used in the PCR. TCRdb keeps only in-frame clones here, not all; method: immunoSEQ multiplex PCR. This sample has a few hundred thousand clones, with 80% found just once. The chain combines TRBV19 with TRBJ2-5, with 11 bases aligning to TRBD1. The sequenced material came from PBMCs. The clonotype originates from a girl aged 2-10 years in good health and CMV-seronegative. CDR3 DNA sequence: TGTGCCAGTAGCTTCGGACAGGGGGCGGGAGAGACCCAGTACTTC. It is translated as CASSFGQGAGETQYF.